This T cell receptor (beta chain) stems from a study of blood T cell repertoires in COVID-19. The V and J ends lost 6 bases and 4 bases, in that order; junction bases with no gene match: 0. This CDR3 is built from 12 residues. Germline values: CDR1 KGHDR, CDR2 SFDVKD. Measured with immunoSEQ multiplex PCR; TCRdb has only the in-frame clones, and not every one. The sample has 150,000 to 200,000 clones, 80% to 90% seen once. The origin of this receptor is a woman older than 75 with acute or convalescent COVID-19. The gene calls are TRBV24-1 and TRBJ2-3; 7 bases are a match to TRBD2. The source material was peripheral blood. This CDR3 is CATSRGADTQYF. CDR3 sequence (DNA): TGTGCCACCAGTCGGGGGGCAGATACGCAGTATTTT.